This TCR beta chain derives from a study of cytomegalovirus exposure and HLA in healthy donors. General study results and limits: Versus the approximately 670-donor mean, an Asian-associated ancestry cluster reportedly showed fewer N-insertions in a later analysis.

It was with 60 Vbeta and 13 Jbeta primers that the PCR ran. The method was immunoSEQ multiplex PCR; TCRdb's version includes in-frame clones alone and lacks a portion of them. The table shows 60,000 to 85,000 clones, with around 80% occurring only once. Note on this clone: Its antigen remains unknown.

This sequence originates from a male donor in good health and CMV-seropositive. Specimen: PBMCs.

CDR3 in DNA: TGTGCCAGCAGCCAAGAGGGTACCTACGAGCAGTACTTC. Its protein is CASSQEGTYEQYF. This chain uses TRBV16 with TRBJ2-7; D is possibly TRBD2 (5 bases). V was pared by 2 bases and J by 2 bases, with 7 bases between. This CDR3 is 13 amino acids long. CDR1 is KGHSY, CDR2 FQNENV, per germline.